This T cell receptor beta chain was recorded in a study of T cells after yellow fever vaccination (dated by TCRdb to 2018 to 2020). With respect to the entire study: Staining for CD3, CD45RA, CCR7 and CD95 was used to sort memory subsets (EM, EMRA, CM and Tscm) on a BD FACS Aria III. The SMART-Seq v4 Ultra Low Input RNA kit was used to prepare libraries from fractions with low cell numbers. To track T-cell clones before and after primary and booster YFV17D yellow fever vaccination, bulk TCR alpha and beta repertoires were sequenced longitudinally. Two healthy male donors, one aged 18 to 29 and one aged 30 to 40 years, made up the cohort. Blood samples were taken at several timepoints before and after primary and secondary immunization, and bulk PBMC replicates and cell subsets were isolated. Memory subsets were sorted on days 0, 15 and 45 and at 18 months following primary vaccination, and on days 0, 15 and 45 following the 30-year booster. Overall study results and their limits: In the sorted memory subsets on day 0, nearly all vaccine-responding clonotypes were below the level of detection. The secondary T-cell response was found to be weaker but faster than the primary response, with a peak reached on day 5 rather than on day 15. Because abundant contaminating clonotypes from the bulk population could be contained in FACS-sorted repertoires, computational filtering was required. Only a couple of donors were included in the study, so the extent to which the findings can be generalized is limited. A small fraction of clonotypes appeared in both the CD4 and CD8 compartments, likely as a result of convergent recombination. Most clones expanded after primary vaccination were re-detected after the booster (around 96% of CD4 and around 86% of CD8), suggesting broad memory maintenance.

The treatment or condition label of this sample denotes: live attenuated yellow fever vaccine strain. PBMCs were isolated from peripheral blood using a standard Ficoll-Paque protocol. RNA from sorted memory subsets was extracted with the RNeasy Micro Kit. TCR cDNA was synthesized by 5'RACE template switching, through which a universal primer site and unique molecular identifiers were introduced. Priming for cDNA synthesis came from both the TCR alpha and TCR beta constant segments. Libraries were amplified in two PCR steps, with sample barcodes and sequencing adapters added in the second step. Libraries were sequenced on Illumina HiSeq 2500 (2x100 bp) or NovaSeq (2x150 bp). For the original study's pipeline: Reads were demultiplexed and collapsed into UMI consensus sequences with MIGEC, and V(D)J alignment was performed with MiXCR. Vaccine-responding clonotypes were identified with edgeR using replicate PBMC samples, with FDR below 0.01 and a log2 fold change above 5 up to day 15 being required. Bulk clonotypes were assigned CD4 or CD8 identity according to which sequenced CD4 or CD8 repertoire held them at higher abundance. Clonotype frequencies in memory subsets were weighted by FACS-sorted cell numbers to estimate each clone's distribution across memory phenotypes. TCRdb cleaned the public reads at Q25 with fastp, built clones with MiXCR and kept in-frame beta chains. Under each unique CDR3 protein, matching rows form one entry showing the most common genes and DNA. TCRdb assigned the V and J calls; the authors' analysis was not used. For this sample there are over 10,000 distinct CDR3 sequences; 4.5% to 6% appear just once. Jointly, the top ten make up less than 55% of the sample.

Trimming costs V 7 bases and J 12 bases, and their ends lie 12 bases apart. Measured from the cysteine to the phenylalanine, the CDR3 is 10 residues long. Of all the DNA, just the CDR3 is kept, 30 bases in frame from base 1. In its sample, this clonotype was seen many times. No per-base quality is available; no much larger clone lies one base away. The material sequenced was PBMCs, either bulk or a sorted T-cell subset (CD4+, CD8+, memory, or dextramer-sorted; not recorded which), taken 45 days after the yellow fever booster vaccination. The sequence links TRBV12-3 or TRBV12-4 to TRBJ1-2; the D gene is perhaps TRBD1, from 5 matching bases. This sequence was found in a man aged 30 to 39 who received the YFV17D yellow fever vaccine. The DNA sequence is TGTGCCAGCACTCGGGGCAGAAACACCTTC. Its protein reads: CASTRGRNTF.